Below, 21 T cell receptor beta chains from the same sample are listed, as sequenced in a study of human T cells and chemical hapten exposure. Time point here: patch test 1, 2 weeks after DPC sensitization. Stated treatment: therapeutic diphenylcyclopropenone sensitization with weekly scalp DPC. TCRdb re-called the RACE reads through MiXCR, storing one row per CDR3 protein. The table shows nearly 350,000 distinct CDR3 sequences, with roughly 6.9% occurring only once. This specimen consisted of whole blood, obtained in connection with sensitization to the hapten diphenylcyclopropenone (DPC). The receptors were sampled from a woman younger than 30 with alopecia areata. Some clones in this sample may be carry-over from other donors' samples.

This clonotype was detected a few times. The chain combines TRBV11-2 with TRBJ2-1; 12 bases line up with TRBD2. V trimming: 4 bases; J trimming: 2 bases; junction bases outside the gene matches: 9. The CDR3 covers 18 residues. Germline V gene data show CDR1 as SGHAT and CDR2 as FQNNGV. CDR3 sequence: CASSSRRLAGGPYNEQFF. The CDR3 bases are TGTGCCAGCAGCTCCCGCCGTCTAGCGGGGGGGCCCTACAATGAGCAGTTCTTC.

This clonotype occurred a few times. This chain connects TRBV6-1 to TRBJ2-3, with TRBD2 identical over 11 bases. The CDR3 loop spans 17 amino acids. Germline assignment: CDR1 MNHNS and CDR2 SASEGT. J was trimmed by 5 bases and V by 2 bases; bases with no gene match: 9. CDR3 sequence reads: CASSELGSGGAGDTQYF. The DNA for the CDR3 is TGTGCCAGCAGTGAACTCGGTAGCGGGGGGGCCGGAGATACGCAGTATTTT.

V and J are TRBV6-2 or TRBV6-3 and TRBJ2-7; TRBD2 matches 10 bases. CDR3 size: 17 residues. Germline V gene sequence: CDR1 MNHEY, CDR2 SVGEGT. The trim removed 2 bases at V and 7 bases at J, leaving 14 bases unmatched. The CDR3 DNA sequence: TGTGCCAGCAGTTACCCCCGGAGAGCGGGGGGGCTGAGGGAGCAGTACTTC. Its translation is CASSYPRRAGGLREQYF.

The CDR3 reads CSAHSWDLSSYNEQFF. CDR3 nucleotides: TGCAGTGCCCACTCTTGGGACCTTAGCTCCTACAATGAGCAGTTCTTC. The chain recombines TRBV20-1 with TRBJ2-1, with D possibly being TRBD1 or TRBD2 (5 bases each). The CDR3 length is 16 residues. Germline V lookup: CDR1 DFQATT, CDR2 SNEGSKA (reference sequence). Deletions cut 6 bases from V and 0 bases from J, with 18 bases between.

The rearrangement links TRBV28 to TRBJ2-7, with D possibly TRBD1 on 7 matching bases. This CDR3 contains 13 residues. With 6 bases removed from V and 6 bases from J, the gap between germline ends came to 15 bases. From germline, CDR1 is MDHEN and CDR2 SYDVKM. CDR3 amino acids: CASSPQGGPEQYF. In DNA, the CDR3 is TGTGCCAGCAGCCCCCAGGGGGGTCCCGAGCAGTACTTC.

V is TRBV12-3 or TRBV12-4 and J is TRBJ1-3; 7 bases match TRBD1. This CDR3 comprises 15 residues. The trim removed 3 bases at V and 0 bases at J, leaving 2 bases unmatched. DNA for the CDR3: TGTGCCAGCAGTTTGGGACAGCTCTCTGGAAACACCATATATTTT. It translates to CASSLGQLSGNTIYF.

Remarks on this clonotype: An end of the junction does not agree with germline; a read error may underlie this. DNA for the CDR3: TGTGCCAGCAGTTTTAGCGGGGGGCACCCAGATACGCAGTGTTTT. Its translation: CASSFSGGHPDTQCF. The chain combines TRBV12-3 or TRBV12-4 with TRBJ2-3; 10 nucleotides line up with TRBD2. The CDR3 sequence is 15 residues long.

The CDR3 loop reads CASSFRLGMGTEAFF. The CDR3 coding sequence is TGTGCCAGCAGTTTTAGGTTGGGGATGGGCACTGAAGCTTTCTTT. The V call is TRBV7-9, the J call TRBJ1-1; D uncertain. This CDR3 is 15 amino acids long. Per germline, CDR1 SEHNR and CDR2 FQNEAQ (reference sequence). The germline V and J ends were trimmed by 6 bases and 4 bases, with 18 bases remaining between them. The variable domain in full, completed from reference TRBV7-9 and TRBJ1-1, reads DTGVSQNPRHKITKRGQNVTFRCDPISEHNRLYWYRQTLGQGPEFLTYFQNEAQLEKSRLLSDRFSAERPKGSFSTLEIQRTEQGDSAMYLCASSFRLGMGTEAFFGQGTRLTVV.

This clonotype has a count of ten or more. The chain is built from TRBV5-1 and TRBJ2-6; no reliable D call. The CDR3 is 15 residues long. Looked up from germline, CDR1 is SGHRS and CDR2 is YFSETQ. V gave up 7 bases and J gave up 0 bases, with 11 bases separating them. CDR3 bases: TGCGCCAGCGCCTCACGGAGCTCTGGGGCCAACGTCCTGACTTTC. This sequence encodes CASASRSSGANVLTF. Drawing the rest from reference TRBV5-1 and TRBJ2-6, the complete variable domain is KAGVTQTPRYLIKTRGQQVTLSCSPISGHRSVSWYQQTPGQGLQFLFEYFSETQRNKGNFPGRFSGRQFSNSRSEMNVSTLELGDSALYLCASASRSSGANVLTFGAGSRLTVL.

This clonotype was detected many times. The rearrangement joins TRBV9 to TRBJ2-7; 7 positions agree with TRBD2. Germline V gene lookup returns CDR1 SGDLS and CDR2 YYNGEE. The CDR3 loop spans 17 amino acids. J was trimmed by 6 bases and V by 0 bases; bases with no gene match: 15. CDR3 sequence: CASSVGLTGTKFGEQYF. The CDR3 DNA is TGTGCCAGCAGCGTAGGACTGACCGGGACTAAGTTTGGCGAGCAGTACTTC.

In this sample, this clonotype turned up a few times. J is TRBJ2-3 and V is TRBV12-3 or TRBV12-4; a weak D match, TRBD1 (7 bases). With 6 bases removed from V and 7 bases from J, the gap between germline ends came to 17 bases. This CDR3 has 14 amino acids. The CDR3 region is CASSSGGLVNTQYF. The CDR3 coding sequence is TGTGCCAGCAGCTCAGGGGGGCTCGTTAATACGCAGTATTTT.

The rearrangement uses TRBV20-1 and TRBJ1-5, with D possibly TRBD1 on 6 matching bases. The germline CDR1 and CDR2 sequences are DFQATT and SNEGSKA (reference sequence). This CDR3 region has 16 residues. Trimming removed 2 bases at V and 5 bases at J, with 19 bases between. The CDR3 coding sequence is TGCAGTGCTAGACGCCCCTCGGCAGGGGAAGATCAGCCCCAGCATTTT. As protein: CSARRPSAGEDQPQHF.

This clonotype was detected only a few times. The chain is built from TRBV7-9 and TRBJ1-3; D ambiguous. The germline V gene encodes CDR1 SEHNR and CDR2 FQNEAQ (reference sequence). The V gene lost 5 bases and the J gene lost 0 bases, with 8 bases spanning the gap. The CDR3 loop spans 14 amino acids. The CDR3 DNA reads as TGTGCCAGCAGCCATGCTTTCTCTGGAAACACCATATATTTT. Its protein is CASSHAFSGNTIYF.

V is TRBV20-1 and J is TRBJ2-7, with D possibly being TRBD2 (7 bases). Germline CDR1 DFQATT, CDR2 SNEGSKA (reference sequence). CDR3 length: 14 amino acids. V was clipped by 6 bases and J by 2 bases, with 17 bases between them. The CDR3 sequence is CSANILGGPYEQYF. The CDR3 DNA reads TGCAGTGCCAACATTCTGGGGGGGCCCTACGAGCAGTACTTC.

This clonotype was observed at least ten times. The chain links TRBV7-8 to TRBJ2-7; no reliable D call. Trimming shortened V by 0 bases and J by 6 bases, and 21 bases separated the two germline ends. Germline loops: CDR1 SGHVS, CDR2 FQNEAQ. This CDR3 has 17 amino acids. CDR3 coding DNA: TGTGCCAGCAGCTTAGCGCGTAGGTCCTCAATTTGGGGCGAGCAGTACTTC. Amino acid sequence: CASSLARRSSIWGEQYF. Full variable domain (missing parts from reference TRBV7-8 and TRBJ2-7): GAGVSQSPRYKVAKRGQDVALRCDPISGHVSLFWYQQALGQGPEFLTYFQNEAQLDKSGLPSDRFFAERPEGSVSTLKIQRTQQEDSAVYLCASSLARRSSIWGEQYFGPGTRLTVT.

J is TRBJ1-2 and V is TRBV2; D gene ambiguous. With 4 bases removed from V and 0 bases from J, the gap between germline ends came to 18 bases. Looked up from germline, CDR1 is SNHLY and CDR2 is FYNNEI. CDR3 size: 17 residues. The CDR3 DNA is TGTGCCAGCAGTGTCGGAACGGCCGAGGTTGCTAACTATGGCTACACCTTC. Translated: CASSVGTAEVANYGYTF.

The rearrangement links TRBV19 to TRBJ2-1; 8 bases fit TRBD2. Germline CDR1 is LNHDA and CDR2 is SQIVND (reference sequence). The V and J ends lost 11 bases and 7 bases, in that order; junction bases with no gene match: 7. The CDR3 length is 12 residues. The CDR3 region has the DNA TGTGCCGCCGGGGGGGCGGGAAATGAGCAGTTCTTC. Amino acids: CAAGGAGNEQFF.

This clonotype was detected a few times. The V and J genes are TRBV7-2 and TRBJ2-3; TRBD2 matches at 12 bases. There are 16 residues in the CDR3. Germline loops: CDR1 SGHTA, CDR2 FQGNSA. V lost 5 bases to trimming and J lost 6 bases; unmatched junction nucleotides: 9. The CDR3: CASSGTGTSGRDTQYF. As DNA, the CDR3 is TGTGCCAGCAGCGGGACAGGGACTAGCGGGCGGGATACGCAGTATTTT.

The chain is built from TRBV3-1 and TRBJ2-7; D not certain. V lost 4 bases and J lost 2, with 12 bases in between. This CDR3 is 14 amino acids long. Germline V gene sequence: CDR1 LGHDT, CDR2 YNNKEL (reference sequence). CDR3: CASSPADGPYEQYF. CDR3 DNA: TGTGCCAGCAGCCCAGCCGACGGTCCCTACGAGCAGTACTTC.

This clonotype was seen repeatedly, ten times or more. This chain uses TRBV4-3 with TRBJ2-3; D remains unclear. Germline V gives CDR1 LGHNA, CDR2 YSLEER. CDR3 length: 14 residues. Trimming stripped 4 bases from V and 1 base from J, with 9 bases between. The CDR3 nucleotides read TGCGCCAGCAGCCTAGGCCATGGCACAGATACGCAGTATTTT. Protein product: CASSLGHGTDTQYF.

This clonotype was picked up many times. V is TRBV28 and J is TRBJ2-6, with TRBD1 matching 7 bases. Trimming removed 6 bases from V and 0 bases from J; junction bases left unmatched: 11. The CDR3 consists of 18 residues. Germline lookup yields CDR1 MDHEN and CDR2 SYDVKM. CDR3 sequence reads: CASSSPRQGSSGANVLTF. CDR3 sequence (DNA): TGTGCCAGCAGCTCCCCCAGACAGGGCTCCTCTGGGGCCAACGTCCTGACTTTC. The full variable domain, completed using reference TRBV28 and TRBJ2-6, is DVKVTQSSRYLVKRTGEKVFLECVQDMDHENMFWYRQDPGLGLRLIYFSYDVKMKEKGDIPEGYSVSREKKERFSLILESASTNQTSMYLCASSSPRQGSSGANVLTFGAGSRLTVL.